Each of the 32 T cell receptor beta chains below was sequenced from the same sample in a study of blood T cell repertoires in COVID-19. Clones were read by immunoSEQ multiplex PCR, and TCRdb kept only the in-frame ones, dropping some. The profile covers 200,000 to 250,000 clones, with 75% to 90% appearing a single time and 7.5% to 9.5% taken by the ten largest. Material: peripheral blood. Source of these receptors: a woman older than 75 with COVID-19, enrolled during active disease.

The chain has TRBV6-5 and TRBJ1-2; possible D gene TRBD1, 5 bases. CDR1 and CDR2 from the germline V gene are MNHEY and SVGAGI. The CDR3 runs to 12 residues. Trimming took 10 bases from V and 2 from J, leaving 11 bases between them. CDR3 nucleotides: TGTGCCACCTGGACACCGAACTATGGCTACACCTTC. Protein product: CATWTPNYGYTF.

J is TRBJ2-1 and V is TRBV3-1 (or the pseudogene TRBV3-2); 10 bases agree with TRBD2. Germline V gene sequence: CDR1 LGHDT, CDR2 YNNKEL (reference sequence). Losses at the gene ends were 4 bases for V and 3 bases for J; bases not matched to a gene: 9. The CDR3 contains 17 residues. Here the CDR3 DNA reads TGTGCCAGCAGCCTAAAAACCGGACTAGCGGACTACAATGAGCAGTTCTTC. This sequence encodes CASSLKTGLADYNEQFF.

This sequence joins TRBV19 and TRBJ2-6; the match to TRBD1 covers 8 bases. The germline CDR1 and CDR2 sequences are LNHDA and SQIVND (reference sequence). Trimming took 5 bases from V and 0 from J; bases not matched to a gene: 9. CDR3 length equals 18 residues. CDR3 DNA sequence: TGTGCCAGTAGTCCCCGGACAGGGAGTATCTCTGGGGCCAACGTCCTGACTTTC. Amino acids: CASSPRTGSISGANVLTF.

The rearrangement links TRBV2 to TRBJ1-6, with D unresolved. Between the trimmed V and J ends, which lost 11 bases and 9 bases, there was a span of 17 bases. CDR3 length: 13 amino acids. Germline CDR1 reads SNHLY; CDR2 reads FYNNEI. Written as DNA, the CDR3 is TGTGCCCATCGGGGAATTATTTCTTCACCCCTCCACTTT. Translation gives CAHRGIISSPLHF.

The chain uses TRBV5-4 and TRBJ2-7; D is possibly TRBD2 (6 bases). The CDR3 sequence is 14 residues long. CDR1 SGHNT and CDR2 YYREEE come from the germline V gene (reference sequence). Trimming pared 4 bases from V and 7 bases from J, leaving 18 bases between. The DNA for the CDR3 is TGTGCCAGCAGCCGCCGGGACGCGGGGTGGGAGCAGTACTTC. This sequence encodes CASSRRDAGWEQYF.

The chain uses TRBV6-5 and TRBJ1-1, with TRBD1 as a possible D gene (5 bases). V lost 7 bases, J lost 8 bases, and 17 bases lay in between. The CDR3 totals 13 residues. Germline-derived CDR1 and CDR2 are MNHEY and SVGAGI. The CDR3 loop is CASIISGALEAFF. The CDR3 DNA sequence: TGTGCCAGCATCATAAGCGGGGCCCTAGAAGCTTTCTTT.

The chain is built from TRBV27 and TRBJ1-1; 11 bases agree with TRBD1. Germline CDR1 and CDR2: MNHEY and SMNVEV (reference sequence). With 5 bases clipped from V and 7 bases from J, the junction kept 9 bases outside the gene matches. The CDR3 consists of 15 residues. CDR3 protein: CASSPWTGGGIEAFF. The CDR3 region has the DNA TGTGCCAGCAGTCCTTGGACAGGGGGCGGGATTGAAGCTTTCTTT.

Here the CDR3 reads CASSFGMNTEAFF. The CDR3 DNA follows: TGTGCCAGCAGTTTCGGGATGAACACTGAAGCTTTCTTT. The chain has TRBV12-3 or TRBV12-4 and TRBJ1-1, with D unresolved. Trimming removed 3 bases at V and 0 bases at J, with 5 bases between. This CDR3 spans 13 amino acids.

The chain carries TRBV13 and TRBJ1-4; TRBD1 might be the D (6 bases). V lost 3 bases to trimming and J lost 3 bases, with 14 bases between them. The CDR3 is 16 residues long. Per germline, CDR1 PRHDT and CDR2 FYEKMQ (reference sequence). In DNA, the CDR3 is TGTGCCAGCAGCTTTGGGGGGGGCTTTCCTAATGAAAAACTGTTTTTT. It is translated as CASSFGGGFPNEKLFF.

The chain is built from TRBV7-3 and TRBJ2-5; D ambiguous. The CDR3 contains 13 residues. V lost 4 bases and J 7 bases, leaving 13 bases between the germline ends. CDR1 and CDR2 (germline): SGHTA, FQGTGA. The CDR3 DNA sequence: TGTGCCAGCAGCTCCAGAGACGGGTTGACCCAGTACTTC. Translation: CASSSRDGLTQYF.

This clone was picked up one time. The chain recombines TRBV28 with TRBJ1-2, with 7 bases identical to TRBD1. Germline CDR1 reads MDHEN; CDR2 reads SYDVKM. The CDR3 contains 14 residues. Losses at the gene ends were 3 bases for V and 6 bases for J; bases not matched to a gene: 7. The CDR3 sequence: CASSLMEGAHGYTF. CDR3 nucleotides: TGTGCCAGCAGTTTGATGGAGGGGGCGCATGGCTACACCTTC.

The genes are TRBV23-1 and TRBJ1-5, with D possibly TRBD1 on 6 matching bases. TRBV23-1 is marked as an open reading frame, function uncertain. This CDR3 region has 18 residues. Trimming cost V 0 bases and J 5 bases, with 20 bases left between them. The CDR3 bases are TGCGCCAGCAGTCAATCGAGGGGCCCGAGGGAGGGGGATCAGCCCCAGCATTTT. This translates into CASSQSRGPREGDQPQHF.

DNA for the CDR3: TGCGCCAGCAGCTTTGGTGACAGTAACTATGGCTACACCTTC. Its translation: CASSFGDSNYGYTF. The chain links TRBV5-1 to TRBJ1-2, with D possibly matching TRBD1 (5 bases). CDR1 is SGHRS and CDR2 is YFSETQ in the germline V gene. The germline V and J ends were trimmed by 2 bases and 1 base, with 9 bases remaining between them. CDR3 length equals 14 residues.

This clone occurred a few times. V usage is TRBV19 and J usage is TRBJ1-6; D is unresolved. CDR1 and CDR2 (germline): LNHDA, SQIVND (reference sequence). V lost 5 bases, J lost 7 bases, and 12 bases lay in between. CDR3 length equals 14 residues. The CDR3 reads CASSPGFFNSPLHF. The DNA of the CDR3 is TGTGCCAGTAGTCCGGGGTTTTTCAATTCACCCCTCCACTTT.

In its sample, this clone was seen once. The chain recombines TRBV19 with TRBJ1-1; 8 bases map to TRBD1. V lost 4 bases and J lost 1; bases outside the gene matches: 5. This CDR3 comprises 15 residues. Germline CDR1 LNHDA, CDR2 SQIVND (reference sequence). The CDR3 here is CASSTLDRANTEAFF. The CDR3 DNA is TGTGCCAGTAGTACCCTGGACAGGGCGAACACTGAAGCTTTCTTT. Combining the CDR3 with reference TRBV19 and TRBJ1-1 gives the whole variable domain DGGITQSPKYLFRKEGQNVTLSCEQNLNHDAMYWYRQDPGQGLRLIYYSQIVNDFQKGDIAEGYSVSREKKESFPLTVTSAQKNPTAFYLCASSTLDRANTEAFFGQGTRLTVV.

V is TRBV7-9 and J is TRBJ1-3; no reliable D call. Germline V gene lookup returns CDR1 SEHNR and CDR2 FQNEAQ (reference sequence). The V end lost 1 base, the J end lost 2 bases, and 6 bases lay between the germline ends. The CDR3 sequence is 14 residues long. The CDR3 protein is CASSLGGAGNTIYF. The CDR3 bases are TGTGCCAGCAGCTTAGGAGGAGCTGGAAACACCATATATTTT.

The CDR3 spells CAWSPLNTEAFF. The CDR3 DNA reads as TGTGCCTGGAGTCCTCTGAACACTGAAGCTTTCTTT. This sequence joins TRBV30 and TRBJ1-1; D remains unclear. Between the trimmed V and J ends, which lost 2 bases and 0 bases, there was a span of 4 bases. Per the germline V gene, CDR1 is GTSNPN and CDR2 is SVGIG (reference sequence). The CDR3 length is 12 residues.

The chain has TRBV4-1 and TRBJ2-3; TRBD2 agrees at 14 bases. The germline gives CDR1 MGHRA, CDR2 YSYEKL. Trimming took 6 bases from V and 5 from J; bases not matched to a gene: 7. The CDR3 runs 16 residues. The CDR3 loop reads CASRPGLAGALDTQYF. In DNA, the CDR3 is TGCGCCAGCAGGCCGGGACTAGCGGGAGCGCTAGATACGCAGTATTTT.

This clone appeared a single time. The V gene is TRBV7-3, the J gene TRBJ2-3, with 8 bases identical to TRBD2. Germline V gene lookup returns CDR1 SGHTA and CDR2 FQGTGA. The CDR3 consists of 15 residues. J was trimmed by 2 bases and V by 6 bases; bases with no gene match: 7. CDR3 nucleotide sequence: TGTGCCAGCAGTAAGCTAGCGGGTTCCACAGATACGCAGTATTTT. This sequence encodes CASSKLAGSTDTQYF.

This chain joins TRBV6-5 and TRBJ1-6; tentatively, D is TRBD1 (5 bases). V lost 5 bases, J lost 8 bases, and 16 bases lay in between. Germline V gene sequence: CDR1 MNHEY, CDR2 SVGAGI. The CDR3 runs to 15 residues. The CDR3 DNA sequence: TGTGCCAGCAGTCGAATGAGGCAGGGCGATTCACCCCTCCACTTT. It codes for CASSRMRQGDSPLHF.

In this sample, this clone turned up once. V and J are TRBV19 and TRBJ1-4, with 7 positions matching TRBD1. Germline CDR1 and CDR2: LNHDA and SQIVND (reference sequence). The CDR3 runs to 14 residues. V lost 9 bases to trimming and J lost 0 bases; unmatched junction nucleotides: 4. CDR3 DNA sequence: TGTGCCAGCGGACAGGCGGCAACTAATGAAAAACTGTTTTTT. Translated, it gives CASGQAATNEKLFF.

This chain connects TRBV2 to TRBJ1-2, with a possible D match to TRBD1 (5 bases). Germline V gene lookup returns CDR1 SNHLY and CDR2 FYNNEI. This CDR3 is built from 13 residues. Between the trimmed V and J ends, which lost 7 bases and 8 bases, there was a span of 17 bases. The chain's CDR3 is CASKASDMEGYTF. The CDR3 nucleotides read TGTGCCAGCAAGGCTTCGGACATGGAGGGCTACACCTTC.

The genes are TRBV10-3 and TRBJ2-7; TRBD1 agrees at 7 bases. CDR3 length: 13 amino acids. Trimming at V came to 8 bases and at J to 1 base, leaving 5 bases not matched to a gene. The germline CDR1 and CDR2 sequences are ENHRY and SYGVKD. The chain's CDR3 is CAILGQDSYEQYF. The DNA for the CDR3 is TGTGCCATCCTCGGACAGGATTCCTACGAGCAGTACTTC.

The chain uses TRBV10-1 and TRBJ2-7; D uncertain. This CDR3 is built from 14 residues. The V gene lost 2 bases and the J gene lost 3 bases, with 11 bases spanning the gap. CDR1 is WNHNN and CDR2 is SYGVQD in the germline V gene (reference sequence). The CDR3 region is CASSEPEPFYEQYF. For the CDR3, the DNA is TGCGCCAGCAGTGAGCCGGAGCCTTTCTACGAGCAGTACTTC.

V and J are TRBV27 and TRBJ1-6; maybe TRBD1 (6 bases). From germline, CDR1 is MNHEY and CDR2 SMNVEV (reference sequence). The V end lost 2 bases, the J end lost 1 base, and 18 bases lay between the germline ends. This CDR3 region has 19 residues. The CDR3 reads CASSLRDIGRSSYNSPLHF. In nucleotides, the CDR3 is TGTGCCAGCAGTTTAAGGGACATCGGACGGAGTTCCTATAATTCACCCCTCCACTTT.

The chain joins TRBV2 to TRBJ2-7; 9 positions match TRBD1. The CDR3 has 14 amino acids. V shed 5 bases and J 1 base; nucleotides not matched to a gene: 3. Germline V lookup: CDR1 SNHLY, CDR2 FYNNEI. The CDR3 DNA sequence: TGTGCCAGCAGTTCCGGGACAGGGTCCTACGAGCAGTACTTC. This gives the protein CASSSGTGSYEQYF.

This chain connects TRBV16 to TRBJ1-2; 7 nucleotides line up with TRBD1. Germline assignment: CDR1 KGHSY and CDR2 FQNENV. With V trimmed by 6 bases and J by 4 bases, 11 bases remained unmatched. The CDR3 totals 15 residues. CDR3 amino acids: CASSLRQGAGYGYTF. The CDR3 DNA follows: TGTGCCAGCAGTCTCAGACAGGGAGCTGGCTATGGCTACACCTTC.

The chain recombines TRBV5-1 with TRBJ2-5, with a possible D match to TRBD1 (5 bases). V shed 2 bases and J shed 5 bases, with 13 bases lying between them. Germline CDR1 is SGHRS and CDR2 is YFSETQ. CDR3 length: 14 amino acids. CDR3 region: CASSFRQLGETQYF. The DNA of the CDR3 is TGCGCCAGCAGCTTCCGACAGCTGGGGGAGACCCAGTACTTC.

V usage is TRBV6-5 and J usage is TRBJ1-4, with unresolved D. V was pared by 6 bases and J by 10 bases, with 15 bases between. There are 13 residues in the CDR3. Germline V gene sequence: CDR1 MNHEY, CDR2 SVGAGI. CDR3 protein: CASRLRGRGKLFF. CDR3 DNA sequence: TGTGCCAGCAGACTCCGAGGCCGGGGAAAACTGTTTTTT.

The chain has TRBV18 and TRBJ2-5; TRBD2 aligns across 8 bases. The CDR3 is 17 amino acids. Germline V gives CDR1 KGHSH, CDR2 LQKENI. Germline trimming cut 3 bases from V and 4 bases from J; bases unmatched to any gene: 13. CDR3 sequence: CASSPPTSVQKGETQYF. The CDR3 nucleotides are TGTGCCAGCTCACCGCCGACTAGCGTCCAGAAGGGAGAGACCCAGTACTTC.

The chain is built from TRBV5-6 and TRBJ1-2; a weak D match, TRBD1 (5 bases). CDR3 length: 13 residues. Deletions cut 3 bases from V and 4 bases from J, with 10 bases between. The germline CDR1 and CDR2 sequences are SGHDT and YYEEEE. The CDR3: CASSSGGPYGYTF. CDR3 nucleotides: TGTGCCAGCAGCTCCGGGGGTCCCTATGGCTACACCTTC. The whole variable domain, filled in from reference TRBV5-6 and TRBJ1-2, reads DAGVTQSPTHLIKTRGQQVTLRCSPKSGHDTVSWYQQALGQGPQFIFQYYEEEERQRGNFPDRFSGHQFPNYSSELNVNALLLGDSALYLCASSSGGPYGYTFGSGTRLTVV.

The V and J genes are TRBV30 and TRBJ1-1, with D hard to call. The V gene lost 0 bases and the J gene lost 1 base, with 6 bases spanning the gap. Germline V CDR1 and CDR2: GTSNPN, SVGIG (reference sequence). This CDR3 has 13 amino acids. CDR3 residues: CAWSVLSNTEAFF. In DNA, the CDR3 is TGTGCCTGGAGTGTACTCTCGAACACTGAAGCTTTCTTT.